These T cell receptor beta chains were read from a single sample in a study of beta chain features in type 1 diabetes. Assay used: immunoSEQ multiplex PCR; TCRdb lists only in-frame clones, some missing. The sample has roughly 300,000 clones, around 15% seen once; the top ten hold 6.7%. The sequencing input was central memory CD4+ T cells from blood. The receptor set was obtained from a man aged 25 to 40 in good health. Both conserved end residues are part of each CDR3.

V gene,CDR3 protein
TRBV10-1,CASSVSGGDNEQFF
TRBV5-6,CASSYGQLGANVLTF
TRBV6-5,CASSREPRETQYF
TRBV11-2,CASSPVRLSTDTQYF
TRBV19,CASRDRSTDTQYF
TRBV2,CATIAEDTGELFF
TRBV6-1,CASSERPGNTEAFF
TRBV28,CASRTAGTNEKLFF
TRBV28,CASSSGTLGAFF
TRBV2,CASSNALAGGKEQFF
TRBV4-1,CASSQGTSGQETQYF
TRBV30,CAWALGRSTEAFF
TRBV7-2,CASSSRQGNWRLFF
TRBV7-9,CASSLAGGYTF
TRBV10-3,CAISQRGAGNTGELFF
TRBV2,CASSEQGAGGTDTQYF
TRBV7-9,CASSQVVSGYGYTF
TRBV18,CASSPESRANGYTF
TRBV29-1,CSVVVDHEAFF
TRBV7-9,CASSGQGVGYGYTF
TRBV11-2,CASSSGLAGFGEQFF
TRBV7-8,CASEGREGIQYF
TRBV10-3,CAAKGTDTDTQYF
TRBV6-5,CASSSGHLNTEAFF
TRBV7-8,CASSLRRLAGVGGYNEQFF
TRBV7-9,CASSLRVYGYTF
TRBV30,CALIAGANTGELFF
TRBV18,CASSPAGSEKLFF
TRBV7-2,CASSLGQGNTEAFF
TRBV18,CASSPNQGQGGTQYF
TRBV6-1,CASSEALRGELFF
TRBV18,CASSPRYQETQYF
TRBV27,CASSLKAGHYGSPLHF
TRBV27,CASSLEPKRNEQFF
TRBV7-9,CASSLYREHTQYF
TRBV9,CASSPGSGRASEFF
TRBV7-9,CASSLGLRSGANVLTF
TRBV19,CASGTNRGGQQFF
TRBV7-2,CASSLNGVRAYEQYF
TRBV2,CASSADGNTEAFF
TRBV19,CASSIGGLAGGGNIQYF
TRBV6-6,CASTRVTGGYEQYF
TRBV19,CASRTRGQRTDTQYF
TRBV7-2,CASSLAGTQYGYTF
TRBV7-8,CASSLAAGGLYEQYF
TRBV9,CASSVMGDGVTGELFF
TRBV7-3,CASSARQGGSTDTQYF
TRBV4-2,CASSQDRQRRNNEQFF
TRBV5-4,CASSIPGQGDTGELFF
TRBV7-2,CASRPPRVSGNTIYF
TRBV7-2,CASLLGNPNTDTQYF
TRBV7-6,CASSLGGPRKETQYF
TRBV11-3,CASSLSPNYGYTF
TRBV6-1,CASSEYSGYTF
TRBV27,CASRSRGATQYF
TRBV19,CASSIKGAADGYTF
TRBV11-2,CASSQDPAGELFF
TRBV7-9,CASSLNNGETQYF
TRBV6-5,CASSYDPGNQPQHF
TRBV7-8,CASSLTGNQPQHF